The clone carrying this T cell receptor beta chain was picked up one time. The source of the sample is a study of blood T cell repertoires in COVID-19. Study-level information: From T cells, B-cell-depleted T cells, or PBMCs came the material, which was cDNA or gDNA.

Cohort assignment relied on participant-reported clinical history. Original processing methods: Reference gene primers were amplified, and this amplification served to estimate nucleated cell counts. Here immunoSEQ multiplex PCR was the method, and the copy in TCRdb shows in-frame clones only, minus some. V and J calls and clone size are those listed in that table; D and trimming were worked out from the DNA. The sample comprises a few hundred thousand clones, roughly 90% of which are singletons, and approximately 18% rests with the top ten. Trimming shortened V by 1 base and J by 2 bases, and 10 bases separated the two germline ends. CDR3 length: 15 amino acids. The germline V gene has CDR1 SGHKS and CDR2 YYEKEE (reference sequence).

The sequence came from a woman in her 30s who had recovered from COVID-19. The chain joins TRBV5-5 to TRBJ1-5, with a tentative D call TRBD1 (6 bases). Sequenced input: PBMCs or T cells enriched from blood (not recorded which). CDR3 sequence: CASSLSGARNQPQHF. DNA of the CDR3: TGTGCCAGCAGCTTGTCAGGGGCCCGCAATCAGCCCCAGCATTTT.